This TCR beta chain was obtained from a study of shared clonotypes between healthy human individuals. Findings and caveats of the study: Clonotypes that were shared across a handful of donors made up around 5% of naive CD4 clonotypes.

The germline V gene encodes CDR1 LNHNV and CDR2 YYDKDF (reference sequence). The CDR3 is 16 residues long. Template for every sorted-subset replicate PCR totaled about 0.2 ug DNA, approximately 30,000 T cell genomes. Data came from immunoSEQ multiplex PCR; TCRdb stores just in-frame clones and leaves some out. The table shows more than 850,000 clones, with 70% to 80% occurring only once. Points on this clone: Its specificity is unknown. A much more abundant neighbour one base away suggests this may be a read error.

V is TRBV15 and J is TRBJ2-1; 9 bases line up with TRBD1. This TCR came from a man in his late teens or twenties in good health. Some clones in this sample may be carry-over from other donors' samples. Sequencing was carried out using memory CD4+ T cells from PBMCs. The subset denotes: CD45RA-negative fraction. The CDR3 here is CATSSGTGTRYNEQLF. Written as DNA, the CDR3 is TGTGCCACCAGCTCAGGGACAGGGACGCGGTACAATGAGCAGCTCTTC.